A selection of T cell receptor beta chains follows, all from one sample in a study of blood T cell repertoires in COVID-19. Method: immunoSEQ multiplex PCR; TCRdb's copy keeps in-frame clones and lacks some. This table holds some 200,000 clones, less than 90% found once. The sample was peripheral blood. These receptors originate from a woman of 80 years or more with COVID-19, enrolled during active disease. Each CDR3 is given with its conserved first and last residue. D genes are given only for firm matches. A row's size may be missing; if present it is once, few, many or a size class.

v_call: TRBV27
clone_size: NA
j_call: TRBJ1-2
d_call: TRBD1
cdr3_aa: CARAGASERDRGVNYGYTF
cdr3_nt: TGTGCCAGGGCGGGGGCCTCCGAGCGGGACAGGGGGGTAAACTATGGCTACACCTTC

v_call: TRBV29-1
clone_size: NA
j_call: TRBJ2-7
d_call: TRBD1
cdr3_aa: CSVSKGTGGEQYF
cdr3_nt: TGCAGCGTTTCCAAAGGGACAGGGGGCGAGCAGTACTTC

v_call: TRBV2
clone_size: NA
j_call: TRBJ1-2
d_call: NA
cdr3_aa: CASSEGTLVGYTF
cdr3_nt: TGTGCCAGCAGTGAAGGGACACTCGTTGGCTACACCTTC

v_call: TRBV3-1/TRBV3-2
clone_size: once
j_call: TRBJ2-2
d_call: NA
cdr3_aa: CASSHRTGTASGELFF
cdr3_nt: TGTGCCAGCAGCCACCGGACGGGAACTGCCTCCGGGGAGCTGTTTTTT

v_call: TRBV29-1
clone_size: few
j_call: TRBJ2-1
d_call: NA
cdr3_aa: CSVVQDYNEQFF
cdr3_nt: TGCAGCGTTGTTCAGGACTACAATGAGCAGTTCTTC

v_call: TRBV27
clone_size: NA
j_call: TRBJ1-1
d_call: TRBD1
cdr3_aa: CASSLRDRGNTEAFF
cdr3_nt: TGTGCCAGCAGTTTACGAGACAGGGGGAACACTGAAGCTTTCTTT

v_call: TRBV5-5
clone_size: NA
j_call: TRBJ1-1
d_call: NA
cdr3_aa: CASSLASNTEAFF
cdr3_nt: TGTGCCAGCAGCTTGGCTTCCAACACTGAAGCTTTCTTT

v_call: TRBV6-5
clone_size: NA
j_call: TRBJ1-2
d_call: TRBD1
cdr3_aa: CASSYSDRVGGYTF
cdr3_nt: TGTGCCAGCAGTTACTCCGACAGGGTGGGTGGCTACACCTTC

v_call: TRBV7-9
clone_size: NA
j_call: TRBJ2-7
d_call: TRBD1
cdr3_aa: CASSLRTGSGEQYF
cdr3_nt: TGTGCCAGCAGCTTAAGGACAGGGTCGGGCGAGCAGTACTTC

v_call: TRBV28
clone_size: NA
j_call: TRBJ2-7
d_call: TRBD2
cdr3_aa: CASSFHGTSGAYEQYF
cdr3_nt: TGTGCCAGCAGTTTTCACGGGACTAGCGGGGCCTACGAGCAGTACTTC

v_call: TRBV19
clone_size: NA
j_call: TRBJ2-2
d_call: NA
cdr3_aa: CASSPRGGAGTGELFF
cdr3_nt: TGTGCCAGTAGTCCCCGTGGAGGGGCAGGGACCGGGGAGCTGTTTTTT

v_call: TRBV7-9
clone_size: NA
j_call: TRBJ2-3
d_call: NA
cdr3_aa: CASSPPRGYSTDTQYF
cdr3_nt: TGTGCCAGCAGCCCGCCCCGGGGGTACAGCACAGATACGCAGTATTTT

v_call: TRBV6-6
clone_size: NA
j_call: TRBJ1-3
d_call: TRBD1
cdr3_aa: CASSPWDRISGNTIYF
cdr3_nt: TGTGCCAGCAGTCCCTGGGACAGGATCTCTGGAAACACCATATATTTT

v_call: TRBV7-2
clone_size: NA
j_call: TRBJ2-2
d_call: NA
cdr3_aa: CASRERQGSGELFF
cdr3_nt: TGTGCCAGCAGAGAAAGGCAGGGATCCGGGGAGCTGTTTTTT